These 24 T cell receptor beta chains came from one sample sequenced in a study of cytomegalovirus exposure and HLA in healthy donors (dated by TCRdb to about 2017). Libraries were constructed by the immunoSEQ multiplex PCR assay. For the multiplex PCR, a mixture combining 60 forward primers for TCR Vbeta segments and 13 reverse primers for TCR Jbeta segments was used. The table was pulled from immuneACCESS by TCRdb, which kept in-frame rearrangements only. Such tables lose some clones; where checked, under half of the loss comes from unresolved V genes, and the rest has no known cause. For this sample there are some 200,000 clones; roughly 84% appear just once. Jointly, the top ten make up 1.3% to 1.5% of the sample. The sample consisted of PBMCs. Receptors were obtained from a girl aged 10 to 17 in good health and CMV-seronegative.

V and J are TRBV7-2 and TRBJ1-2; D not resolved. CDR3 length: 14 residues. V shed 7 bases and J shed 4 bases, with 16 bases lying between them. In germline, CDR1 is SGHTA, CDR2 FQGNSA. The CDR3 DNA follows: TGTGCCAGCACCTCGGGAGGGCGAGTCTATGGCTACACCTTC. Its translation is CASTSGGRVYGYTF.

This clone was seen just once. The CDR3 sequence: CASSTSRGAGDPSGANVLTF. The CDR3 nucleotides are TGTGCCAGCAGCACCAGTCGGGGAGCGGGGGACCCCTCTGGGGCCAACGTCCTGACTTTC. The chain carries TRBV5-4 and TRBJ2-6; the match to TRBD2 covers 8 bases. Germline V gives CDR1 SGHNT, CDR2 YYREEE (reference sequence). The CDR3 covers 20 residues. Unmatched junction bases numbered 15, after V lost 4 bases and J lost 0 bases.

The chain combines TRBV11-2 with TRBJ2-7; 7 bases agree with TRBD1. Looked up from germline, CDR1 is SGHAT and CDR2 is FQNNGV. The CDR3 runs 15 residues. With V trimmed by 7 bases and J by 4 bases, 13 bases remained unmatched. This CDR3 is CASNSFEGAAYEQYF. The CDR3 nucleotides read TGTGCCAGCAATTCCTTTGAGGGGGCCGCGTACGAGCAGTACTTC.

V is TRBV27 and J is TRBJ1-5, with 8 bases identical to TRBD1. Germline V gene sequence: CDR1 MNHEY, CDR2 SMNVEV (reference sequence). The ends lost 6 bases at V and 6 bases at J; junction bases unmatched: 10. The CDR3 runs to 15 residues. This CDR3 is CASSSTGAPVQPQHF. CDR3 DNA: TGTGCCAGCAGCTCGACAGGGGCCCCAGTTCAGCCCCAGCATTTT.

The chain links TRBV7-9 to TRBJ1-2; D is uncertain. Germline lookup yields CDR1 SEHNR and CDR2 FQNEAQ (reference sequence). V lost 5 bases and J 8 bases, leaving 27 bases between the germline ends. This CDR3 is 17 amino acids long. CDR3 bases: TGTGCCAGCAGCACCGACCCGAGGGCCTATAGTTCGAAGGGCTACACCTTC. Amino acid sequence: CASSTDPRAYSSKGYTF. Supplemented by reference TRBV7-9 and TRBJ1-2, the full variable domain reads DTGVSQNPRHKITKRGQNVTFRCDPISEHNRLYWYRQTLGQGPEFLTYFQNEAQLEKSRLLSDRFSAERPKGSFSTLEIQRTEQGDSAMYLCASSTDPRAYSSKGYTFGSGTRLTVV.

The CDR3: CASSAGLAGMGELFF. CDR3 DNA sequence: TGTGCCAGCAGTGCGGGACTAGCGGGAATGGGGGAGCTGTTTTTT. V gene TRBV28 combines with J gene TRBJ2-2, with 13 nucleotides matching TRBD2. Germline CDR1 is MDHEN and CDR2 is SYDVKM. The CDR3 length is 15 residues. With V trimmed by 5 bases and J by 8 bases, 5 bases remained unmatched.

This clone was observed a few times. The chain combines TRBV6-7 with TRBJ1-1; 9 bases match TRBD1. TRBV6-7 counts as an open reading frame of uncertain function. Losses at the gene ends were 6 bases for V and 5 bases for J; bases not matched to a gene: 7. The CDR3 has 14 amino acids. The CDR3 is CASSEQGARTEAFF. The DNA of the CDR3 is TGTGCCAGCAGCGAACAGGGGGCGCGTACTGAAGCTTTCTTT.

The gene calls are TRBV27 and TRBJ2-7, with 10 bases aligning to TRBD1. This CDR3 comprises 15 residues. V was pared by 6 bases and J by 1 base, with 6 bases of the junction left unmatched. From germline, CDR1 is MNHEY and CDR2 SMNVEV (reference sequence). DNA of the CDR3: TGTGCCAGCAGACCTAGGGGACAGGGGTCCTACGAGCAGTACTTC. Amino acid sequence: CASRPRGQGSYEQYF.

The chain employs TRBV7-2 and TRBJ2-3, with 8 bases lining up with TRBD2. The CDR3 runs 15 residues. The V and J ends lost 0 bases and 6 bases, in that order; junction bases with no gene match: 5. Germline V gene data show CDR1 as SGHTA and CDR2 as FQGNSA. CDR3 residues: CASSLASGARDTQYF. CDR3 nucleotides: TGTGCCAGCAGCTTAGCTAGCGGGGCCAGGGATACGCAGTATTTT.

This chain connects TRBV2 to TRBJ2-4, with D unresolved. V was pared by 5 bases and J by 5 bases, with 10 bases between. The V gene's germline CDR1 is SNHLY and CDR2 FYNNEI. The CDR3 loop spans 13 amino acids. The CDR3 protein is CASSPGLENIQYF. The CDR3 bases are TGTGCCAGCAGTCCCGGTCTGGAAAACATTCAGTACTTC.

The chain joins TRBV9 to TRBJ2-1, with 9 bases fitting TRBD2. CDR3 size: 15 residues. Losses at the gene ends were 4 bases for V and 4 bases for J; bases not matched to a gene: 6. Germline values: CDR1 SGDLS, CDR2 YYNGEE. CDR3 nucleotide sequence: TGTGCCAGCAGCAAAAGGCGGGAGGGATACAATGAGCAGTTCTTC. Protein: CASSKRREGYNEQFF.

The V call is TRBV4-3, the J call TRBJ1-4; 8 bases align to TRBD1. In germline, CDR1 is LGHNA, CDR2 YSLEER. The J segment lost 7 bases and the V segment lost 2 bases, leaving 9 bases of the junction unmatched. The CDR3 contains 16 residues. CDR3 sequence reads: CASSQTPTGAGEKLFF. In DNA form, the CDR3 reads TGCGCCAGCAGCCAAACCCCGACAGGGGCTGGTGAAAAACTGTTTTTT.

The rearrangement uses TRBV5-6 and TRBJ1-4, with TRBD1 as a possible D gene (5 bases). Germline CDR1 SGHDT, CDR2 YYEEEE. This CDR3 has 12 residues. V lost 0 bases, J lost 12 bases, and 9 bases lay in between. CDR3 region: CASSLGREELFF. In DNA form, the CDR3 reads TGTGCCAGCAGCTTGGGCAGGGAGGAACTGTTTTTT.

The rearrangement joins TRBV30 to TRBJ2-1; no clear D. Germline values: CDR1 GTSNPN, CDR2 SVGIG (reference sequence). V lost 0 bases and J 7 bases, leaving 13 bases between the germline ends. The CDR3 totals 14 residues. This chain's CDR3 is CAWSVRPARNEQFF. Here the CDR3 DNA reads TGTGCCTGGAGTGTACGACCCGCGAGGAATGAGCAGTTCTTC.

The V call is TRBV18, the J call TRBJ2-5; TRBD1 might be the D (6 bases). This CDR3 has 16 residues. V lost 0 bases, J lost 4 bases, and 15 bases lay in between. CDR1 is KGHSH, CDR2 LQKENI, per germline. The CDR3 loop reads CASSPPKGVRGETQYF. CDR3 sequence (DNA): TGTGCCAGCTCACCACCGAAGGGGGTAAGGGGAGAGACCCAGTACTTC.

This clone was seen only a few times. V usage is TRBV5-5 and J usage is TRBJ1-2, with TRBD1 identical over 8 bases. Germline trimming cut 1 base from V and 5 bases from J; bases unmatched to any gene: 1. The germline V gene encodes CDR1 SGHKS and CDR2 YYEKEE (reference sequence). This CDR3 spans 13 amino acids. CDR3 DNA: TGTGCCAGCAGCTTGCGACAGGGGTATGGCTACACCTTC. This translates into CASSLRQGYGYTF.

A single count supports this clone. The rearrangement links TRBV12-5 to TRBJ1-2; D is unresolved. Germline-derived CDR1 and CDR2 are LGHNT and FRNRAP. The CDR3 has 12 amino acids. V lost 6 bases and J lost 1, with 6 bases in between. CDR3 in amino acids: CASGILNYGYTF. CDR3 nucleotides: TGTGCTAGTGGCATACTTAACTATGGCTACACCTTC.

The chain has TRBV9 and TRBJ1-2; D uncertain. The CDR3 loop spans 12 amino acids. Germline V lookup: CDR1 SGDLS, CDR2 YYNGEE. Trimming stripped 0 bases from V and 2 bases from J, with 2 bases between. CDR3: CASSVVNYGYTF. In DNA, the CDR3 is TGTGCCAGCAGCGTAGTAAACTATGGCTACACCTTC.

The chain links TRBV4-2 to TRBJ2-1, with TRBD2 matching over 11 bases. CDR1 and CDR2 from the germline V gene are LGHNA and YNFKEQ. J gave up 0 bases and V 3 bases, and 10 bases lay outside the gene matches. The CDR3 totals 19 residues. The CDR3, as DNA: TGTGCCAGCAGCCAGGGGCCTAGCGGGGGGCATAGCTCCTACAATGAGCAGTTCTTC. Its translation is CASSQGPSGGHSSYNEQFF.

This chain connects TRBV6-5 to TRBJ1-2, with TRBD1 matching over 10 bases. This CDR3 has 15 amino acids. Germline CDR1 is MNHEY and CDR2 is SVGAGI. Trimming at V came to 0 bases and at J to 4 bases, leaving 2 bases not matched to a gene. In DNA, the CDR3 is TGTGCCAGCAGTTACTCCGGACAGGGGGGCTATGGCTACACCTTC. It codes for CASSYSGQGGYGYTF.

This clone was observed a few times. The V and J genes are TRBV5-8 and TRBJ2-7, with D possibly TRBD1 on 6 matching bases. The V gene lost 1 base and the J gene lost 3 bases, with 11 bases spanning the gap. Per germline, CDR1 SGHTS and CDR2 YDEGEE. This CDR3 is 14 amino acids long. The CDR3 region has the DNA TGTGCCAGCAGCTTGAGGGGGAAGAGCTACGAGCAGTACTTC. Protein: CASSLRGKSYEQYF.

Turning to this clone: The DNA is omitted, as the CDR3 cannot be located on it reliably, and the CDR3 follows TCRdb's listing. J is TRBJ1-5 and V is TRBV7-2; the table assigns TRBD1, which was not confirmed against the DNA. CDR1 is SGHTA, CDR2 FQGNSA, per germline. The CDR3 numbers 15 amino acids, ends counted. CDR3 loop: CASSLWGQGNQPRHF.

This clone has more than one count but fewer than ten. This chain links TRBV28 with TRBJ1-1; D unclear. The length of the CDR3 is 14 residues. Trimming took off 4 bases at V and 8 bases at J, with 17 bases between the two ends. Germline-derived CDR1 and CDR2 are MDHEN and SYDVKM. The CDR3 sequence is CASSSLTTPGEAFF. In DNA, the CDR3 is TGTGCCAGCAGTTCCCTGACAACCCCTGGGGAAGCTTTCTTT.

The chain uses TRBV5-1 and TRBJ1-2, with 9 bases matching TRBD1. The CDR3 has 14 amino acids. Germline-derived CDR1 and CDR2 are SGHRS and YFSETQ. The trim removed 4 bases at V and 7 bases at J, leaving 8 bases unmatched. CDR3 amino acids: CASSRDRAWGGYTF. In DNA form, the CDR3 reads TGCGCCAGCAGCCGGGACAGGGCATGGGGTGGCTACACCTTC. Combining the CDR3 with reference TRBV5-1 and TRBJ1-2 gives the whole variable domain KAGVTQTPRYLIKTRGQQVTLSCSPISGHRSVSWYQQTPGQGLQFLFEYFSETQRNKGNFPGRFSGRQFSNSRSEMNVSTLELGDSALYLCASSRDRAWGGYTFGSGTRLTVV.